This T cell receptor beta chain was retrieved from a study of shared clonotypes between healthy human individuals. Study-wide context: Per donor, CD8 memory used one plate, CD8 naive used two, CD4 memory used three and CD4 naive used three. Study-wide findings and caveats: Rarefaction indicated that sorted-subset sequencing remained incomplete although depth was large. Generally, naive subsets came out with larger estimated richness than memory subsets.

Worth noting for this clone: Its antigen is unknown.

Assay used: immunoSEQ multiplex PCR; TCRdb lists only in-frame clones, some missing. The sample lists around 1.5 million clones, 95% to 99% occurring once. The CDR3 length is 17 residues. Germline lookup yields CDR1 MNHEY and CDR2 SMNVEV (reference sequence). V was trimmed by 1 base and J by 1 base, leaving 13 bases between them. The TCR comes from a young man in good health. The sample taken for sequencing was naive CD4+ T cells sorted from blood. As to subset: CD45RA+ positively selected. The chain uses TRBV27 and TRBJ1-4, with D unclear. The CDR3: CASSLLTSVGTNEKLFF. The DNA of the CDR3 is TGTGCCAGCAGTTTATTGACGTCGGTGGGAACTAATGAAAAACTGTTTTTT.